A single sample is the source of the 30 T cell receptor beta chains below, sequenced in a study of T cell repertoires in cytomegalovirus infection. TCRdb used MiXCR to reprocess the reads, holding one entry per CDR3 protein. Seen here are some 300,000 distinct CDR3 sequences, 17% observed once, and the top ten hold about 11%. The sample taken for sequencing was PBMCs. Every receptor here comes from a human donor in good health (CMV status not recorded). Some clones in this sample may be carry-over from other donors' samples.

The chain carries TRBV6-5 and TRBJ1-4; 9 bases fit TRBD1. The CDR3 runs 16 residues. Germline V gene data show CDR1 as MNHEY and CDR2 as SVGAGI. The V segment lost 5 bases and the J segment 5 bases; nucleotides outside the gene matches: 9. CDR3 amino acids: CASSPQTGTGNEKLFF. CDR3 DNA sequence: TGTGCCAGCAGTCCCCAAACCGGGACAGGGAATGAAAAACTGTTTTTT.

This clonotype was detected a few times. The chain couples TRBV7-2 to TRBJ2-7; no definite D call. CDR3 length equals 14 residues. Germline V gene lookup returns CDR1 SGHTA and CDR2 FQGNSA. V was pared by 5 bases and J by 0 bases, with 11 bases between. The CDR3 sequence is CASSAAAGSYEQYF. CDR3 bases: TGTGCCAGCAGCGCGGCAGCCGGCTCCTACGAGCAGTACTTC.

This clonotype was picked up many times. J is TRBJ2-5 and V is TRBV5-6; D might be TRBD1 (6 bases). CDR3 length equals 16 residues. Per germline, CDR1 SGHDT and CDR2 YYEEEE. Trimming removed 1 base from V and 5 bases from J, with 18 bases in between. CDR3: CASSLWPSQGPETQYF. The CDR3 DNA reads as TGTGCCAGCAGCTTGTGGCCATCGCAGGGGCCCGAGACCCAGTACTTC.

The sample holds many counts of this clonotype. The chain joins TRBV7-6 to TRBJ2-5; D is ambiguous. The germline V gene has CDR1 SGHVS and CDR2 FNYEAQ. V was cut by 7 bases and J by 1 base, with 13 bases left in between. The CDR3 is made up of 14 amino acids. The CDR3 coding sequence is TGTGCCAGCAAAAATCTCGGTCCCCAAGAGACCCAGTACTTC. Its protein is CASKNLGPQETQYF.

This clonotype was found a few times. The genes are TRBV3-1 and TRBJ2-1; 7 positions agree with TRBD2. The CDR3 consists of 16 residues. Trimming removed 5 bases from V and 3 bases from J; junction bases left unmatched: 10. The germline V gene has CDR1 LGHDT and CDR2 YNNKEL (reference sequence). CDR3 sequence (DNA): TGTGCCAGCAGCAAAGCGGGGCGGGGAGACTACAATGAGCAGTTCTTC. Its translation is CASSKAGRGDYNEQFF.

In its sample, this clonotype was seen a few times. The J gene is TRBJ1-1, the V gene TRBV5-4; no reliable D call. The CDR3 sequence is 15 residues long. V lost 5 bases to trimming and J lost 3 bases, with 17 bases between them. Germline CDR1 is SGHNT and CDR2 is YYREEE (reference sequence). The CDR3 sequence is CASSSRALRHTEAFF. The CDR3 bases are TGTGCCAGCAGTTCGAGGGCATTACGGCACACTGAAGCTTTCTTT.

This chain uses TRBV20-1 with TRBJ2-2, with D perhaps matching TRBD1 (5 bases). CDR3 length: 15 amino acids. V was clipped by 3 bases and J by 2 bases, with 13 bases between them. CDR1 and CDR2 from the germline V gene are DFQATT and SNEGSKA (reference sequence). This CDR3 is CSASNVGPNTGELFF. The DNA of the CDR3 is TGCAGTGCTAGCAACGTGGGGCCTAACACCGGGGAGCTGTTTTTT.

The table lists this clonotype with many counts. This rearrangement joins TRBV12-3 or TRBV12-4 to TRBJ2-1, with TRBD1 matching over 11 bases. The CDR3 runs to 16 residues. J gave up 6 bases and V 0 bases, and 4 bases lay outside the gene matches. The CDR3 here is CASSLALGTGGNEQFF. In DNA, the CDR3 is TGTGCCAGCAGTTTAGCGCTCGGGACAGGGGGCAATGAGCAGTTCTTC.

This clonotype was detected a few times. The gene calls are TRBV2 and TRBJ2-5; D is perhaps TRBD1 or TRBD2 (5 bases each). Germline V gives CDR1 SNHLY, CDR2 FYNNEI. The CDR3 length is 14 residues. V lost 8 bases to trimming and J lost 2 bases, with 15 bases between them. The CDR3 loop reads CASGGRLAQETQYF. Written as DNA, the CDR3 is TGTGCCAGCGGGGGTAGACTCGCACAAGAGACCCAGTACTTC. The entire variable domain, with the rest obtained from reference TRBV2 and TRBJ2-5, is as follows: EPEVTQTPSHQVTQMGQEVILRCVPISNHLYFYWYRQILGQKVEFLVSFYNNEISEKSEIFDDQFSVERPDGSNFTLKIRSTKLEDSAMYFCASGGRLAQETQYFGPGTRLLVL.

The chain is built from TRBV7-2 and TRBJ1-1; tentatively, D is TRBD1 (6 bases). The germline V and J ends were trimmed by 7 bases and 6 bases, with 18 bases remaining between them. CDR1 is SGHTA and CDR2 is FQGNSA in the germline V gene. The CDR3 is 14 residues long. CDR3 in DNA: TGTGCCAGCACCAAGGGGGGCACAGGGCCTGAAGCTTTCTTT. Translation gives CASTKGGTGPEAFF.

This clonotype was picked up a small number of times. The chain links TRBV20-1 to TRBJ2-3; 9 bases align to TRBD1. Unmatched junction bases numbered 7, after V lost 5 bases and J lost 4 bases. From germline, CDR1 is DFQATT and CDR2 SNEGSKA (reference sequence). This CDR3 is 14 amino acids long. The CDR3: CSAGGGQGSDTQYF. In DNA, the CDR3 is TGCAGTGCTGGGGGTGGACAGGGGTCAGATACGCAGTATTTT.

This clonotype was seen more than once but under ten times. The gene calls are TRBV12-3 or TRBV12-4 and TRBJ1-1, with TRBD1 matching 8 bases. V dropped 6 bases and J dropped 6; count of bases not matched to a gene: 9. The CDR3 is made up of 14 amino acids. DNA of the CDR3: TGTGCCAGCAGAGAAGGACAGGGTGGGGCTGAAGCTTTCTTT. Residues: CASREGQGGAEAFF.

This clonotype was seen at least ten times. The chain links TRBV4-1 to TRBJ2-3; unclear D gene. Germline loops: CDR1 MGHRA, CDR2 YSYEKL. The ends were cut back, 0 bases at V and 4 bases at J, with 8 bases in the middle. This CDR3 comprises 14 residues. For the CDR3, the DNA is TGCGCCAGCAGCCAAGACGACTTTTCAGATACGCAGTATTTT. It is translated as CASSQDDFSDTQYF.

This chain joins TRBV11-2 and TRBJ2-4, with 8 positions matching TRBD1. Germline V gene lookup returns CDR1 SGHAT and CDR2 FQNNGV. The length of the CDR3 is 16 residues. With V trimmed by 5 bases and J by 0 bases, 6 bases remained unmatched. CDR3 bases: TGTGCCAGCAGCCGATGGACAGGGCTAGCCAAAAACATTCAGTACTTC. It translates to CASSRWTGLAKNIQYF.

The gene calls are TRBV4-1 and TRBJ1-3; D is undetermined. Per the germline V gene, CDR1 is MGHRA and CDR2 is YSYEKL. V was cut by 5 bases and J by 7 bases, with 12 bases left in between. There are 13 residues in the CDR3. CDR3 in DNA: TGCGCCAGCAGCTCAATGCTCGTGAACACCATATATTTT. The encoded protein is CASSSMLVNTIYF.

The chain has TRBV2 and TRBJ2-7; a weak D match, TRBD2 (7 bases). The CDR3 totals 12 residues. Germline CDR1 SNHLY, CDR2 FYNNEI. The germline V and J ends were trimmed by 7 bases and 4 bases, with 11 bases remaining between them. The CDR3 region is CASNEGGYEQYF. The CDR3 nucleotides read TGTGCCAGCAACGAGGGGGGGTACGAGCAGTACTTC. The full variable domain, its missing parts supplied by reference TRBV2 and TRBJ2-7, is EPEVTQTPSHQVTQMGQEVILRCVPISNHLYFYWYRQILGQKVEFLVSFYNNEISEKSEIFDDQFSVERPDGSNFTLKIRSTKLEDSAMYFCASNEGGYEQYFGPGTRLTVT.

This clonotype was recorded many times. This rearrangement joins TRBV7-2 to TRBJ2-7; the D is unclear. Germline V gene sequence: CDR1 SGHTA, CDR2 FQGNSA. This CDR3 spans 12 amino acids. Deletions cut 4 bases from V and 7 bases from J, with 11 bases between. In nucleotides, the CDR3 is TGTGCCAGCAGCTCGGGCCTGAGGGAGCAGTACTTC. Protein product: CASSSGLREQYF. Drawing the rest from reference TRBV7-2 and TRBJ2-7, the complete variable domain is GAGVSQSPSNKVTEKGKDVELRCDPISGHTALYWYRQSLGQGLEFLIYFQGNSAPDKSGLPSDRFSAERTGGSVSTLTIQRTQQEDSAVYLCASSSGLREQYFGPGTRLTVT.

The chain combines TRBV7-2 with TRBJ1-1, with a tentative D call TRBD1 (6 bases). V shed 5 bases and J shed 4 bases, with 17 bases lying between them. CDR1 and CDR2 from the germline V gene are SGHTA and FQGNSA. This CDR3 region has 15 residues. This CDR3 is CASSLAPGRGTEAFF. As DNA, the CDR3 is TGTGCCAGCAGCCTCGCCCCGGGCAGGGGCACTGAAGCTTTCTTT. Full variable domain (rest looked up from reference TRBV7-2 and TRBJ1-1): GAGVSQSPSNKVTEKGKDVELRCDPISGHTALYWYRQSLGQGLEFLIYFQGNSAPDKSGLPSDRFSAERTGGSVSTLTIQRTQQEDSAVYLCASSLAPGRGTEAFFGQGTRLTVV.

Remarks on this clonotype: A much larger clone lies one base from this, so it may be a read error. The genes are TRBV7-2 and TRBJ1-3; D unclear. This CDR3 is 16 amino acids long. Between the trimmed V and J ends, which lost 1 base and 0 bases, there was a span of 10 bases. Germline V gene lookup returns CDR1 SGHTA and CDR2 FQGNSA. CDR3 protein: CASSLGPGYSGNTIYF. The CDR3 nucleotides read TGTGCCAGCAGCTTAGGTCCGGGGTACTCTGGAAACACCATATATTTT.

The V and J genes are TRBV4-2 and TRBJ2-3, with a weak D call TRBD2 (5 bases). The CDR3 is made up of 15 amino acids. Germline lookup yields CDR1 LGHNA and CDR2 YNFKEQ. V was pared by 6 bases and J by 0 bases, with 13 bases between. CDR3 loop: CASRREPFSTDTQYF. The CDR3 bases are TGTGCCAGCAGGAGGGAGCCTTTTAGCACAGATACGCAGTATTTT.

The rearrangement joins TRBV7-9 to TRBJ1-1, with unresolved D. Per the germline V gene, CDR1 is SEHNR and CDR2 is FQNEAQ (reference sequence). The CDR3 is made up of 16 amino acids. With 1 base removed from V and 1 base from J, the gap between germline ends came to 13 bases. CDR3 nucleotide sequence: TGTGCCAGCAGCTTAGAAGGTCGCCGGTGGAACACTGAAGCTTTCTTT. It is translated as CASSLEGRRWNTEAFF.

Many counts were recorded for this clonotype. J is TRBJ1-6 and V is TRBV20-1; 7 positions agree with TRBD1. The trim removed 4 bases at V and 6 bases at J, leaving 0 bases unmatched. The germline gives CDR1 DFQATT, CDR2 SNEGSKA (reference sequence). The CDR3 has 12 amino acids. Here the CDR3 DNA reads TGCAGTGCTACAGGGGGTAATTCACCCCTCCACTTT. Its translation is CSATGGNSPLHF.

This CDR3 is CASSYSGRQEGYGYTF. The CDR3 region has the DNA TGTGCCAGCAGTTACTCGGGAAGACAGGAAGGCTATGGCTACACCTTC. The chain joins TRBV6-2 or TRBV6-3 to TRBJ1-2, with D possibly being TRBD1 (6 bases). V lost 0 bases, J lost 4 bases, and 15 bases lay in between. The CDR3 consists of 16 residues. The V gene's germline CDR1 is MNHEY and CDR2 SVGEGT.

This clonotype has ten or more counts. The V gene is TRBV7-2, the J gene TRBJ2-1, with 9 positions matching TRBD2. V lost 1 base and J lost 4; bases outside the gene matches: 5. The CDR3 loop spans 16 amino acids. Germline V lookup: CDR1 SGHTA, CDR2 FQGNSA. The CDR3 DNA reads as TGTGCCAGCAGCTTAGGTCTCGCGGGGGGGTACAATGAGCAGTTCTTC. It translates to CASSLGLAGGYNEQFF.

V and J are TRBV29-1 and TRBJ2-5; 7 bases agree with TRBD1. Germline lookup yields CDR1 SQVTM and CDR2 ANQGSEA. With 6 bases clipped from V and 10 bases from J, the junction kept 11 bases outside the gene matches. The CDR3 sequence is 12 residues long. The CDR3 bases are TGCAGCGTAAACCGGGACAGAGGTGTCCAGTACTTC. It translates to CSVNRDRGVQYF. The full variable domain, rest sourced from reference TRBV29-1 and TRBJ2-5, is SAVISQKPSRDICQRGTSLTIQCQVDSQVTMMFWYRQQPGQSLTLIATANQGSEATYESGFVIDKFPISRPNLTFSTLTVSNMSPEDSSIYLCSVNRDRGVQYFGPGTRLLVL.

This clonotype came up a few times. The genes are TRBV7-2 and TRBJ2-3, with D possibly matching TRBD1 (5 bases). This CDR3 has 16 amino acids. Germline V lookup: CDR1 SGHTA, CDR2 FQGNSA. Trimming stripped 1 base from V and 4 bases from J, with 15 bases between. The CDR3 DNA reads TGTGCCAGCAGCTTAGGCCCTCCTGGGGCTCCAGATACGCAGTATTTT. This codes for CASSLGPPGAPDTQYF.

The chain links TRBV20-1 to TRBJ1-1; perhaps TRBD1 as D (6 bases). The CDR3 extends over 15 amino acids. Per germline, CDR1 DFQATT and CDR2 SNEGSKA (reference sequence). Trimming cost V 3 bases and J 1 base, with 15 bases left between them. The CDR3 nucleotides are TGCAGTGCTAGTATTTTACAGGGAAAGAACACTGAAGCTTTCTTT. Its protein is CSASILQGKNTEAFF.

This clonotype showed up many times. The chain uses TRBV7-2 and TRBJ1-4; 8 nucleotides align to TRBD1. The V gene's germline CDR1 is SGHTA and CDR2 FQGNSA. The CDR3 is 13 residues long. V gave up 5 bases and J gave up 8 bases; unmatched junction bases: 4. CDR3 sequence (DNA): TGTGCCAGCAGCCCCCGACAGGGGGAAAAACTGTTTTTT. Translated: CASSPRQGEKLFF.

Many counts were recorded for this clonotype. The chain combines TRBV7-6 with TRBJ2-1; 12 nucleotides match TRBD2. V lost 5 bases, J lost 8 bases, and 7 bases stayed unmatched. The CDR3 extends over 15 amino acids. Germline V CDR1 and CDR2: SGHVS, FNYEAQ. CDR3 nucleotides: TGTGCCAGCAGCACACGGACTAGCGGGGTAGATGAGCAGTTCTTC. The encoded protein is CASSTRTSGVDEQFF.

This clonotype was detected many times. The V gene is TRBV7-2, the J gene TRBJ1-5; D gene unclear. The V and J ends lost 2 bases and 5 bases respectively, with 13 bases between them. This CDR3 has 15 amino acids. Germline V gives CDR1 SGHTA, CDR2 FQGNSA. Here the CDR3 reads CASSLSTDQYQPQHF. As DNA, the CDR3 is TGTGCCAGCAGCTTATCAACAGACCAATATCAGCCCCAGCATTTT.